These T cell receptor beta chains were read from a single sample in a study of blood T cells in healthy people across ages. From the 5' RACE reads, TCRdb called clonotypes with MiXCR, one entry per CDR3 protein. The table lists approximately 290,000 distinct CDR3 sequences, roughly 29% of them singletons, with 29% in the top ten. Specimen: blood. These receptors were collected from a woman in her 70s in good health. Each CDR3 is given with its conserved first and last residue. D genes are given only for firm matches. Clone sizes are given selectively: once, few, many, or a class where the clone is expanded.

d_call | j_call | clone_size | cdr3_length | v_call | cdr3_aa | cdr3_nt
TRBD1 | TRBJ2-1 | few | 16 | TRBV28 | CASSRTGGSSYNEQFF | TGTGCCAGCAGTCGGACAGGGGGGAGCTCCTACAATGAGCAGTTCTTC
- | TRBJ2-1 | - | 12 | TRBV29-1 | CSDLTVPNEQFF | TGCAGCGATCTGACTGTTCCCAATGAGCAGTTCTTC
- | TRBJ2-6 | - | 16 | TRBV4-3 | CASSQDPLSGANVLTF | TGCGCCAGCAGCCAAGATCCCCTCTCTGGGGCCAACGTCCTGACTTTC
- | TRBJ2-5 | few | 17 | TRBV5-1 | CASSLAQARGEGETQYF | TGCGCCAGCAGCTTGGCTCAGGCCAGGGGTGAAGGAGAGACCCAGTACTTC
TRBD2 | TRBJ2-3 | - | 18 | TRBV5-1 | CASSYGTSGTLGTDTQYF | TGCGCCAGCAGCTACGGGACTAGCGGGACCTTGGGAACAGATACGCAGTATTTT
- | TRBJ2-3 | - | 12 | TRBV29-1 | CSVVAVADTQYF | TGCAGCGTCGTGGCAGTGGCAGATACGCAGTATTTT
- | TRBJ2-5 | few | 15 | TRBV7-2 | CASARSSGDQETQYF | TGTGCCAGCGCCCGATCAAGCGGAGACCAAGAGACCCAGTACTTC
- | TRBJ1-2 | - | 13 | TRBV29-1 | CSVSSRGRYGYTF | TGCAGCGTCAGCTCACGGGGCCGCTATGGCTACACCTTC
- | TRBJ2-3 | - | 16 | TRBV29-1 | CSVEARRLENPDTQYF | TGCAGCGTTGAAGCTCGCCGGTTGGAGAACCCAGATACGCAGTATTTT
- | TRBJ2-1 | - | 14 | TRBV7-8 | CASSLRTRDNEQFF | TGTGCCAGCAGCTTACGAACACGGGACAATGAGCAGTTCTTC
TRBD1 | TRBJ2-7 | - | 14 | TRBV28 | CASSRQGLSYEQYF | TGTGCCAGCAGCAGACAGGGGCTTTCCTACGAGCAGTACTTC
TRBD1 | TRBJ1-1 | few | 14 | TRBV7-9 | CASSLEAGGTEAFF | TGTGCCAGCAGCTTAGAAGCAGGGGGTACTGAAGCTTTCTTT
- | TRBJ1-1 | - | 12 | TRBV29-1 | CSVAHQNTEAFF | TGCAGCGTTGCCCATCAGAACACTGAAGCTTTCTTT
TRBD2 | TRBJ2-5 | - | 12 | TRBV20-1 | CSAPGGLETQYF | TGCAGTGCGCCCGGGGGGTTGGAGACCCAGTACTTC
TRBD1 | TRBJ1-6 | - | 17 | TRBV4-1 | CASSQAGGPRHNSPLHF | TGCGCCAGCAGCCAAGCAGGGGGACCGAGACATAATTCACCCCTCCACTTT
- | TRBJ2-7 | few | 15 | TRBV28 | CASSTGQSHSYEQYF | TGTGCCAGCAGTACCGGACAGTCTCACTCCTACGAGCAGTACTTC
- | TRBJ2-5 | - | 15 | TRBV7-3 | CASSLRGTAQETQYF | TGTGCCAGCAGCTTACGAGGGACCGCGCAAGAGACCCAGTACTTC
TRBD1 | TRBJ1-4 | - | 14 | TRBV12-3/TRBV12-4 | CASSLGDRERKLFF | TGTGCCAGCAGTTTGGGGGACAGGGAGAGAAAACTGTTTTTT
- | TRBJ2-1 | - | 13 | TRBV11-2 | CASSLGRSGEQFF | TGTGCCAGCAGCTTAGGCCGCTCCGGTGAGCAGTTCTTC
TRBD2 | TRBJ2-7 | - | 14 | TRBV12-3/TRBV12-4 | CASSLAWRENEQYF | TGTGCCAGCAGTTTAGCTTGGCGGGAGAACGAGCAGTACTTC
- | TRBJ2-3 | - | 17 | TRBV21-1 | CASSKEGDSASTDTQYF | TGTGCCAGCAGCAAAGAGGGGGACAGCGCTAGCACAGATACGCAGTATTTT
TRBD1 | TRBJ1-2 | - | 14 | TRBV6-6 | CASSSADRAYGYTF | TGTGCCAGCAGTTCAGCGGACAGGGCCTATGGCTACACCTTC
TRBD2 | TRBJ2-3 | many | 15 | TRBV28 | CASSPPSGLTDTQYF | TGTGCCAGCAGTCCCCCTAGCGGACTCACAGATACGCAGTATTTT
TRBD2 | TRBJ2-5 | - | 18 | TRBV3-1 | CASSQDWTSGVYQETQYF | TGTGCCAGCAGCCAAGATTGGACTAGCGGTGTGTACCAAGAGACCCAGTACTTC